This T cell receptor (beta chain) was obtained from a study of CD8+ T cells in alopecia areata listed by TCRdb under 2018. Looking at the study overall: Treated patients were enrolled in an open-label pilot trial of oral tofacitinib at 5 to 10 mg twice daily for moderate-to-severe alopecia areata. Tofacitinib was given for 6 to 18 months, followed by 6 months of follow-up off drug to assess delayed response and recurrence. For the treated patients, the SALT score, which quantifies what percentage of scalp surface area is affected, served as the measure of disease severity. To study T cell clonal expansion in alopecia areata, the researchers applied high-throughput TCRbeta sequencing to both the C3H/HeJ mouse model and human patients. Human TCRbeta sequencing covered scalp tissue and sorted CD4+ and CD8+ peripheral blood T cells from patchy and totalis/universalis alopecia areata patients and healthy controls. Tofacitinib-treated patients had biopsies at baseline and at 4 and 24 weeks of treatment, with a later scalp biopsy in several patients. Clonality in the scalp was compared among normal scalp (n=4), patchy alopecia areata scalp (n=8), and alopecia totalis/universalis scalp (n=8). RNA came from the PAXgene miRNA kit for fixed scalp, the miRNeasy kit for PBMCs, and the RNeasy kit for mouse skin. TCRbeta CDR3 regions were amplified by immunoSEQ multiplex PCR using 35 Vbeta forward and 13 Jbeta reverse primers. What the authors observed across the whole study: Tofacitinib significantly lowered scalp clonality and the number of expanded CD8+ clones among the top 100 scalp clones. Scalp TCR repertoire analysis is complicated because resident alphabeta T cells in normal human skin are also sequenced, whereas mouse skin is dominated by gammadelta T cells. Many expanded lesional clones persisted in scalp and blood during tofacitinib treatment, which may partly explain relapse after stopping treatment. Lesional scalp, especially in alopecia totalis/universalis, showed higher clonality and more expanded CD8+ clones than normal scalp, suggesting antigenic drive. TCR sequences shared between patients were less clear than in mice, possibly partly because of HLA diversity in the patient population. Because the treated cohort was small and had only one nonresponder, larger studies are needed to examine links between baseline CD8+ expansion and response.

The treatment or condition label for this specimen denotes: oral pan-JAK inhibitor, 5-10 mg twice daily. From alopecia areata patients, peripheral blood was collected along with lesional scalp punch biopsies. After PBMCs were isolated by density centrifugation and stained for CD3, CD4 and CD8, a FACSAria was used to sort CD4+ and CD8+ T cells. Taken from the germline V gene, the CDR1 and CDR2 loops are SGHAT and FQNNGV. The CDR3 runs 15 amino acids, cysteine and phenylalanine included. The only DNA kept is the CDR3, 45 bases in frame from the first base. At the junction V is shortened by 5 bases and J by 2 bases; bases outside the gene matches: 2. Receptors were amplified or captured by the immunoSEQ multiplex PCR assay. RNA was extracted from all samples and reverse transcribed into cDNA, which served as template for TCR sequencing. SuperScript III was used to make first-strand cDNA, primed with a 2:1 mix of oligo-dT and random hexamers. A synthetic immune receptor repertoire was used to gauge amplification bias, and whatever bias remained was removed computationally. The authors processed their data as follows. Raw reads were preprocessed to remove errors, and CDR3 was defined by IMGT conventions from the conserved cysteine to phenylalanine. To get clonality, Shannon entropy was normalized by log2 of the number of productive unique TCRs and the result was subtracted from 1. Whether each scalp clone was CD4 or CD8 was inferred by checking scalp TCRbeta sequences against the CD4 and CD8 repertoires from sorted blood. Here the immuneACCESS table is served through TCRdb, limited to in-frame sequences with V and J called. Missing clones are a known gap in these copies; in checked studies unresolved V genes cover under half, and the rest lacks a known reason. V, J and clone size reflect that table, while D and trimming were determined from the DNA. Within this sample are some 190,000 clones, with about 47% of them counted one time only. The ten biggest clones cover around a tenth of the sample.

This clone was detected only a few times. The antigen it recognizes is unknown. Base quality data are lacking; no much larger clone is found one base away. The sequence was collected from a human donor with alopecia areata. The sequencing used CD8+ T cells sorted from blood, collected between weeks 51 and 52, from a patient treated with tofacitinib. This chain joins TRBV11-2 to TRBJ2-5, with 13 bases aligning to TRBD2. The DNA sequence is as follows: TGTGCCAGCAGCCTGACTAGCGGGGGGCAAGAGACCCAGTACTTC. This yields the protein CASSLTSGGQETQYF.